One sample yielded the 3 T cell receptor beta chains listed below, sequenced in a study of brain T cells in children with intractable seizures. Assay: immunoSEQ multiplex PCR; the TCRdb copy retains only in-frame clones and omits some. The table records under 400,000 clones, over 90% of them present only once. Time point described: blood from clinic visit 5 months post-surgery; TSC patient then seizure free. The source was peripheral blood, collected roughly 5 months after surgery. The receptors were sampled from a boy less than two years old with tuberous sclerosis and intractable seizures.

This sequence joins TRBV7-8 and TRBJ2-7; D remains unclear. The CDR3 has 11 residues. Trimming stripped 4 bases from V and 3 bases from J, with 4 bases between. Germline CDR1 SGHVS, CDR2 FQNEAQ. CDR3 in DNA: TGTGCCAGCAGCTCATACTACGAGCAGTACTTC. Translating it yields CASSSYYEQYF.

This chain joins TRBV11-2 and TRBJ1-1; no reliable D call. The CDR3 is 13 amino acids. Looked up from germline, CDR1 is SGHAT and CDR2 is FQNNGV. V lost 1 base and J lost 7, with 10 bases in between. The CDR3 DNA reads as TGTGCCAGCAGCTTAGGCTGGGAGGGTGAAGCTTTCTTT. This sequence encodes CASSLGWEGEAFF.

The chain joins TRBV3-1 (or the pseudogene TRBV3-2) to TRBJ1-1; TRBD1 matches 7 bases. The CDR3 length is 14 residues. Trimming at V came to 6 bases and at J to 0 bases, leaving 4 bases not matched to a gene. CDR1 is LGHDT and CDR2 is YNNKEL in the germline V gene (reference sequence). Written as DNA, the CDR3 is TGTGCCAGCAGTTTAGGACAGGTGAACACTGAAGCTTTCTTT. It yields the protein CASSLGQVNTEAFF.